A selection of T cell receptor beta chains follows, all from one sample in a study of shared clonotypes between healthy human individuals. Profiled with immunoSEQ multiplex PCR; TCRdb holds only in-frame clones, not every one. The repertoire holds some 1,600,000 clones, with 98% as singletons. The sequenced sample was naive CD4+ T cells sorted from blood. These receptors were taken from a man aged 25-45 years in good health. Each CDR3 is given with its conserved first and last residue. The order of the fields is CDR3 length, J gene, clone size, V gene, D gene, CDR3 DNA, CDR3 protein. D genes are given only for firm matches. Expanded clones are given a class, and other clones once, few, many or no size at all.

13 TRBJ2-3 NA TRBV12-5 NA TGTGCTAGTGCCAAGATGGGCACAGATACGCAGTATTTT CASAKMGTDTQYF
14 TRBJ1-2 once TRBV18 NA TGTGCCAGCTCACCAAATGAGGGGACCTATGGCTACACCTTC CASSPNEGTYGYTF
16 TRBJ2-3 NA TRBV9 TRBD1 TGTGCCAGCAGCGTAGGGACAGGGACGCACACAGATACGCAGTATTTT CASSVGTGTHTDTQYF
17 TRBJ2-7 NA TRBV2 TRBD2 TGTGCCAGCAGGAGGACTAGCGGGAGAGTAACGTTTTACGAGCAGTACTTC CASRRTSGRVTFYEQYF
12 TRBJ2-3 NA TRBV29-1 NA TGCAGCGTACAGGGAAGCACAGATACGCAGTATTTT CSVQGSTDTQYF
14 TRBJ1-1 NA TRBV6-6 TRBD1 TGTGCCAGCAGGCAAATGGACAGGGACACTGAAGCTTTCTTT CASRQMDRDTEAFF
14 TRBJ1-2 NA TRBV28 TRBD1 TGTGCCAGCAGTTTCCAACAGGGGTCCTATGGCTACACCTTC CASSFQQGSYGYTF
14 TRBJ2-7 once TRBV29-1 TRBD1 TGCAGCGTCATCACAGGGGGCGCCTCCTACGAGCAGTACTTC CSVITGGASYEQYF
14 TRBJ2-7 NA TRBV7-9 TRBD1 TGTGCCAGCAGCCGACGGGACAGGGCCTCCGAGCAGTACTTC CASSRRDRASEQYF
17 TRBJ2-1 NA TRBV7-9 TRBD2 TGTGCCAGCAGCTCTCCCGCCGGGAGGGGAGGCCACAATGAGCAGTTCTTC CASSSPAGRGGHNEQFF
18 TRBJ2-1 once TRBV18 NA TGTGCCAGCTCACCAGTCGGAGGTACCATTGCCTTCTACAATGAGCAGTTCTTC CASSPVGGTIAFYNEQFF
15 TRBJ2-2 once TRBV18 NA TGTGCCAGCTCACCGCGGGACAGTCCCACCGGGGAGCTGTTTTTT CASSPRDSPTGELFF
14 TRBJ2-2 NA TRBV19 TRBD2 TGTGCCAGTAGTCACCGGGACTATCGGGGTGAGCTGTTTTTT CASSHRDYRGELFF
16 TRBJ1-4 NA TRBV7-2 NA TGTGCCAGCAGCTTAGGGGGGCGCCGGCAAAATGAAAAACTGTTTTTT CASSLGGRRQNEKLFF
17 TRBJ2-4 NA TRBV10-3 NA TGTGCCATCAGCGACTTCGGGACGATAGAAGCCAAAAACATTCAGTACTTC CAISDFGTIEAKNIQYF
18 TRBJ2-2 once TRBV9 TRBD2 TGTGCCAGCAGCATAAGACTAGCGGGAGGACTAAACACCGGGGAGCTGTTTTTT CASSIRLAGGLNTGELFF
13 TRBJ2-7 NA TRBV10-3 TRBD2 TGTGCCACTTCGGGGACTAGCGGGAACGAGCAGTACTTC CATSGTSGNEQYF
14 TRBJ1-1 NA TRBV7-3 NA TGTGCCAGCAGCCGAGGACCCCCCGGAACTGAAGCTTTCTTT CASSRGPPGTEAFF
14 TRBJ2-3 once TRBV7-2 NA TGTGCCAGCACCGCTATGCAAGGGATAGATACGCAGTATTTT CASTAMQGIDTQYF
14 TRBJ2-1 NA TRBV29-1 TRBD2 TGCAGCGTTGGGATAGCGGGAATCTACAATGAGCAGTTCTTC CSVGIAGIYNEQFF
14 TRBJ2-1 NA TRBV6-1 NA TGTGCCAGCAGCGTACAAACGTCGGGAGCCCCGCAGTTCTTC CASSVQTSGAPQFF
18 TRBJ2-1 NA TRBV14 NA TGTGCCAGCAGCCAAGAAAGTCCTAGGGTGATTGGGGTCAATGAGCAGTTCTTC CASSQESPRVIGVNEQFF
14 TRBJ2-7 once TRBV2 TRBD2 TGTGCCAGCACCATCCGAGCGGGAGGTATCGAGCAGTACTTC CASTIRAGGIEQYF
15 TRBJ2-1 NA TRBV27 TRBD2 TGTGCCAGCAAGCTACTAGCGGAGCCCTACAATGAGCAGTTCTTC CASKLLAEPYNEQFF
16 TRBJ2-7 once TRBV7-9 TRBD1 TGTGCCAGCAGCTTACCATCGACCGGGACAGGGGCTAGGCAGTACTTC CASSLPSTGTGARQYF
15 TRBJ1-4 NA TRBV7-8 NA TGTGCCAGCAGCTTAGCCGGCTCCACTAATGAAAAACTGTTTTTT CASSLAGSTNEKLFF
13 TRBJ2-7 NA TRBV25-1 TRBD2 TGTGCCAGCCGGCAGACTAGCGGATACGAGCAGTACTTC CASRQTSGYEQYF
13 TRBJ2-3 NA TRBV29-1 NA TGCAGCGTACCAGGGGGGGCCCGGGATACGCAGTATTTT CSVPGGARDTQYF
19 TRBJ1-1 once TRBV18 TRBD1 TGTGCCAGCTCACCACTCGACAGGGCGCCGATCCATGAGGGCACTGAAGCTTTCTTT CASSPLDRAPIHEGTEAFF
16 TRBJ2-7 NA TRBV4-2 TRBD2 TGTGCCAGCAGCCATACGACTAGCGGGGGTACCTACGAGCAGTACTTC CASSHTTSGGTYEQYF
12 TRBJ2-7 NA TRBV5-5 NA TGTGCCAGCGAGAGGGGGTCCTACGAGCAGTACTTC CASERGSYEQYF
14 TRBJ1-4 once TRBV2 NA TGTGCCAGCAGTGACAGGTCTTTTTATGAAAAACTGTTTTTT CASSDRSFYEKLFF
16 TRBJ2-7 NA TRBV19 TRBD1 TGTGCCAGTAGTTTGACAGGGGTTAGACTCTCCTACGAGCAGTACTTC CASSLTGVRLSYEQYF
17 TRBJ2-1 NA TRBV5-6 TRBD2 TGTGCCAGCAGCTTGGGACTAAGACTAGCGGGAGGTGTTGAGCAGTTCTTC CASSLGLRLAGGVEQFF
13 TRBJ2-3 NA TRBV29-1 NA TGCAGCGTTGAAGGGGCAGGGGCAGATACGCAGTATTTT CSVEGAGADTQYF
14 TRBJ2-7 once TRBV19 TRBD1 TGTGCCAGTAACAAGGACAGGGGAATTGGCGAGCAGTACTTC CASNKDRGIGEQYF
18 TRBJ2-2 NA TRBV11-3 TRBD2 TGTGCCAGCAGTTTGGTGGGAGGGTTCGGAATTGGTACCGGGGAGCTGTTTTTT CASSLVGGFGIGTGELFF
13 TRBJ1-5 NA TRBV15 NA TGTGCCACCAGCACCCCCAAGAATCAGCCCCAGCATTTT CATSTPKNQPQHF
15 TRBJ1-2 NA TRBV21-1 NA TGTGCCAGCAGACAAGGACAGGGAGCTAACTATGGCTACACCTTC CASRQGQGANYGYTF
13 TRBJ1-2 NA TRBV15 NA TGTGCCACCAGCAGAGATCGTAACTATGGCTACACCTTC CATSRDRNYGYTF
15 TRBJ2-1 NA TRBV7-3 NA TGTGCCAGCAGCTGGGGGTCCGGAGGATACAATGAGCAGTTCTTC CASSWGSGGYNEQFF
15 TRBJ1-2 NA TRBV7-9 TRBD1 TGTGCCAGCAGCTTAATGGGACAGGGTGACTATGGCTACACCTTC CASSLMGQGDYGYTF
14 TRBJ1-3 once TRBV28 NA TGTGCCAGCAGTTTGCGAAACTCTGGAAACACCATATATTTT CASSLRNSGNTIYF
12 TRBJ2-7 NA TRBV6-5 NA TGTGCCAGCAGTAGGAGACTTGGGGAGCAGTACTTC CASSRRLGEQYF
17 TRBJ1-4 NA TRBV18 NA TGTGCCAGCTCACTCCTACCTTCTAAACTATCGGGAGAAAAACTGTTTTTT CASSLLPSKLSGEKLFF